The 25 T cell receptor beta chains presented below share a single source sample, sequenced in a study of technical replicates of blood from a handful of donors. Only in-frame clones appear in the TCRdb table, and some are missing; sequencing was by immunoSEQ multiplex PCR. The repertoire holds about 86,000 clones, with 95% to 96% as singletons. The sample was T cells isolated from PBMCs. All receptors come from a human donor in good health.

The chain combines TRBV9 with TRBJ2-1; maybe TRBD1 (5 bases). Germline CDR1 is SGDLS and CDR2 is YYNGEE. The CDR3 sequence is 14 residues long. Trimming cost V 0 bases and J 6 bases, with 10 bases left between them. DNA for the CDR3: TGTGCCAGCAGCGTAGTTTCAGGGCCCAATGAGCAGTTCTTC. Translating gives CASSVVSGPNEQFF. Full variable domain (remainder filled in from reference TRBV9 and TRBJ2-1): DSGVTQTPKHLITATGQRVTLRCSPRSGDLSVYWYQQSLDQGLQFLIQYYNGEERAKGNILERFSAQQFPDLHSELNLSSLELGDSALYFCASSVVSGPNEQFFGPGTRLTVL.

The chain joins TRBV7-6 to TRBJ2-3; D unresolved. Trimming stripped 5 bases from V and 3 bases from J, with 3 bases between. The V gene's germline CDR1 is SGHVS and CDR2 FNYEAQ. This CDR3 spans 11 amino acids. The CDR3 coding sequence is TGTGCCAGCAGCATAACAGATACGCAGTATTTT. As protein: CASSITDTQYF.

This chain links TRBV5-4 with TRBJ1-2, with 10 bases lining up with TRBD1. Per the germline V gene, CDR1 is SGHNT and CDR2 is YYREEE (reference sequence). CDR3 size: 14 residues. With 3 bases clipped from V and 5 bases from J, the junction kept 4 bases outside the gene matches. CDR3 in amino acids: CASSWDRGPYGYTF. CDR3 bases: TGTGCCAGCAGCTGGGACAGGGGACCTTATGGCTACACCTTC.

J is TRBJ2-5 and V is TRBV25-1; perhaps TRBD2 as D (6 bases). The germline CDR1 and CDR2 sequences are MGHDK and SYGVNS. V was shortened by 0 bases and J by 10 bases, with 9 bases between the two germline ends. The CDR3 totals 12 residues. The CDR3 spells CASSEYLGGQYF. As DNA, the CDR3 is TGTGCCAGCAGTGAATATTTGGGGGGCCAGTACTTC.

The chain joins TRBV5-1 to TRBJ2-3; D is unclear. Trimming took off 4 bases at V and 0 bases at J, with 3 bases between the two ends. Germline loops: CDR1 SGHRS, CDR2 YFSETQ. The CDR3 is 12 amino acids. The CDR3 loop is CASSLSTDTQYF. Written as DNA, the CDR3 is TGCGCCAGCAGCCTTAGCACAGATACGCAGTATTTT.

J is TRBJ2-5 and V is TRBV5-6; weak D call: TRBD1 (5 bases). The DNA end favors TRBJ2-7, so the J call may be wrong. This CDR3 is 14 amino acids long. CDR1 SGHDT and CDR2 YYEEEE come from the germline V gene. Here the CDR3 DNA reads TGTGCCAGCAGCTTGCAGGGAATAGCCTACGAGCAGTACTTC. It encodes CASSLQGIAYEQYF.

The V call is TRBV7-9, the J call TRBJ2-7; no clear D. V was cut by 4 bases and J by 2 bases, with 3 bases left in between. The CDR3 runs 11 residues. The germline gives CDR1 SEHNR, CDR2 FQNEAQ (reference sequence). The CDR3 DNA reads TGTGCCAGCAGCTCCACCTACGAGCAGTACTTC. Translation: CASSSTYEQYF.

The gene calls are TRBV6-6 and TRBJ2-7; 10 nucleotides line up with TRBD1. The ends lost 2 bases at V and 5 bases at J; junction bases unmatched: 3. Germline CDR1 reads MNHNY; CDR2 reads SVGAGI (reference sequence). This CDR3 has 14 amino acids. The CDR3 coding sequence is TGTGCCAGCAGTTACGGGACAGGGGTGGACGAGCAGTACTTC. This gives the protein CASSYGTGVDEQYF.

The chain employs TRBV7-9 and TRBJ1-2; 7 positions match TRBD1. This CDR3 contains 14 residues. Germline CDR1 reads SEHNR; CDR2 reads FQNEAQ (reference sequence). V dropped 4 bases and J dropped 6; count of bases not matched to a gene: 8. Here the CDR3 DNA reads TGTGCCAGCAGCTACAGTGGAGGGGGCGATGGCTACACCTTC. Its translation: CASSYSGGGDGYTF.

V is TRBV5-1 and J is TRBJ2-7; TRBD1 agrees at 7 bases. V gave up 0 bases and J gave up 4 bases; unmatched junction bases: 10. Germline V gives CDR1 SGHRS, CDR2 YFSETQ. The CDR3 has 16 residues. The CDR3 region is CASSLAGTVVSYEQYF. DNA of the CDR3: TGCGCCAGCAGCTTGGCCGGGACAGTCGTATCGTACGAGCAGTACTTC.

V usage is TRBV19 and J usage is TRBJ2-5; TRBD2 aligns across 14 bases. Germline V gene sequence: CDR1 LNHDA, CDR2 SQIVND (reference sequence). V lost 1 base, J lost 7 bases, and 5 bases stayed unmatched. The CDR3 contains 16 residues. In DNA, the CDR3 is TGTGCCAGTAGTATAGGTGGGACTAGCGGGAGCCCGACCCAGTACTTC. Its translation is CASSIGGTSGSPTQYF.

The rearrangement uses TRBV2 and TRBJ2-1; possible D gene TRBD2, 5 bases. This CDR3 spans 14 amino acids. Trimming left V 4 bases short and J 7 bases short, with 14 bases between. Looked up from germline, CDR1 is SNHLY and CDR2 is FYNNEI. The CDR3 here is CASSAQLEVNEQFF. CDR3 DNA sequence: TGTGCCAGCAGTGCGCAACTAGAAGTTAATGAGCAGTTCTTC.

The V and J genes are TRBV19 and TRBJ2-3; the D gene is possibly TRBD2 (6 bases). Germline values: CDR1 LNHDA, CDR2 SQIVND (reference sequence). This CDR3 spans 13 amino acids. The germline V and J ends were trimmed by 10 bases and 2 bases, with 13 bases remaining between them. The DNA of the CDR3 is TGTGCCACCTATAGCGGATCCACAGATACGCAGTATTTT. Translating it yields CATYSGSTDTQYF.

The chain uses TRBV7-9 and TRBJ1-3; D may be TRBD1 (5 bases). The length of the CDR3 is 13 residues. From germline, CDR1 is SEHNR and CDR2 FQNEAQ (reference sequence). V lost 9 bases and J 8 bases, leaving 17 bases between the germline ends. The CDR3 DNA reads TGTGCCAGTTGGGGGGGTAATCGGGACACCATATATTTT. Its protein product is CASWGGNRDTIYF.

The J gene is TRBJ1-1, the V gene TRBV7-3; no clear D gene. Germline V CDR1 and CDR2: SGHTA, FQGTGA. CDR3 length: 13 amino acids. With 3 bases removed from V and 5 bases from J, the gap between germline ends came to 10 bases. CDR3 residues: CASSFGDKTEAFF. As DNA, the CDR3 is TGTGCCAGCAGCTTCGGGGATAAGACTGAAGCTTTCTTT. The full variable domain, rest sourced from reference TRBV7-3 and TRBJ1-1, is GAGVSQTPSNKVTEKGKYVELRCDPISGHTALYWYRQSLGQGPEFLIYFQGTGAADDSGLPNDRFFAVRPEGSVSTLKIQRTERGDSAVYLCASSFGDKTEAFFGQGTRLTVV.

This chain uses TRBV5-4 with TRBJ2-7, with TRBD2 identical over 12 bases. After removal of 0 bases from V and 4 bases from J, the junction contained 5 bases not matched to a gene. This CDR3 region has 16 residues. Germline assignment: CDR1 SGHNT and CDR2 YYREEE (reference sequence). The DNA of the CDR3 is TGTGCCAGCAGCTTGGAGACCGGGACTAGCGGGTACGAGCAGTACTTC. It codes for CASSLETGTSGYEQYF.

The chain carries TRBV6-1 and TRBJ1-5; tentatively, D is TRBD1 (5 bases). The ends were cut back, 4 bases at V and 6 bases at J, with 16 bases in the middle. The CDR3 runs 15 residues. The germline gives CDR1 MNHNS, CDR2 SASEGT. CDR3 in DNA: TGTGCCAGCAGTGTATGGGAAGATAGGGGTCAGCCCCAGCATTTT. Its translation: CASSVWEDRGQPQHF.

The rearrangement joins TRBV10-3 to TRBJ2-7, with a tentative D call TRBD1 (6 bases). The CDR3 spans 16 residues. The ends were cut back, 5 bases at V and 0 bases at J, with 17 bases in the middle. Germline CDR1 is ENHRY and CDR2 is SYGVKD. As DNA, the CDR3 is TGTGCCATCAGTAAGCTCAGGGGTAGAGTCTCCTACGAGCAGTACTTC. As protein: CAISKLRGRVSYEQYF.

J is TRBJ2-7 and V is TRBV4-3, with 7 bases lining up with TRBD2. The CDR3 sequence is 14 residues long. V was pared by 0 bases and J by 3 bases, with 2 bases of the junction left unmatched. Germline CDR1 reads LGHNA; CDR2 reads YSLEER. The CDR3 DNA sequence: TGCGCCAGCAGCCAAGATACGGGGGGCTACGAGCAGTACTTC. This translates into CASSQDTGGYEQYF.

V and J are TRBV10-3 and TRBJ2-7, with TRBD2 identical over 9 bases. Trimming took 2 bases from V and 5 from J; bases not matched to a gene: 10. The CDR3 runs 16 residues. CDR1 and CDR2 from the germline V gene are ENHRY and SYGVKD. The CDR3 sequence is CAISEGLAGSGHEQYF. CDR3 bases: TGTGCCATCAGTGAGGGCCTAGCGGGATCTGGTCACGAGCAGTACTTC.

The V gene is TRBV9, the J gene TRBJ1-2, with 10 positions matching TRBD1. Germline CDR1 and CDR2: SGDLS and YYNGEE. This CDR3 contains 16 residues. Trimming removed 3 bases from V and 3 bases from J; junction bases left unmatched: 8. CDR3 amino acids: CASSADRGILYYGYTF. The CDR3 nucleotides are TGTGCCAGCAGCGCGGACAGGGGGATCCTCTACTATGGCTACACCTTC.

V and J are TRBV6-5 and TRBJ2-7; the D gene is possibly TRBD2 (5 bases). The CDR3 has 15 amino acids. Trimming pared 0 bases from V and 1 base from J, leaving 10 bases between. Germline V CDR1 and CDR2: MNHEY, SVGAGI. The CDR3 region has the DNA TGTGCCAGCAGTTACTCGGACGGAGGATCCTACGAGCAGTACTTC. Protein product: CASSYSDGGSYEQYF.

V and J are TRBV28 and TRBJ2-5; a possible D gene is TRBD1 (6 bases). Germline CDR1 and CDR2: MDHEN and SYDVKM. The CDR3 is 14 amino acids. V lost 4 bases to trimming and J lost 2 bases, with 11 bases between them. CDR3 coding DNA: TGTGCCAGCAGTTGGCGGACAGAGCAAGAGACCCAGTACTTC. This sequence encodes CASSWRTEQETQYF.

Here the CDR3 reads CASSEAGRGNEKLFF. CDR3 nucleotide sequence: TGTGCCAGCAGTGAAGCTGGGCGGGGTAATGAAAAACTGTTTTTT. This sequence joins TRBV6-1 and TRBJ1-4, with D uncertain. This CDR3 is built from 15 residues. Germline assignment: CDR1 MNHNS and CDR2 SASEGT. Between the trimmed V and J ends, which lost 0 bases and 4 bases, there was a span of 9 bases.

The V gene is TRBV6-1, the J gene TRBJ2-4; TRBD2 matches at 8 bases. V shed 4 bases, J shed 11 bases, and the junction held 10 bases outside the gene matches. Germline-derived CDR1 and CDR2 are MNHNS and SASEGT. The CDR3 contains 14 residues. The CDR3 loop reads CASSGTGGPSVQYF. In nucleotides, the CDR3 is TGTGCCAGCAGTGGTACGGGAGGGCCTTCAGTTCAGTACTTC.